The 26 T cell receptor beta chains listed next were all sequenced from one sample in a study of siplizumab effects on memory and regulatory T cells. Sequencing was performed with immunoSEQ multiplex PCR; in TCRdb, only in-frame clones are kept and a portion is missing. The sample shows about 120,000 clones, over 85% of them seen only once. The sample taken for sequencing was non-Treg CD4+ T cells sorted from blood. All receptors come from a human donor in good health.

The chain joins TRBV28 to TRBJ1-5; tentatively, D is TRBD1 (5 bases). Trimming took off 6 bases at V and 1 base at J, with 19 bases between the two ends. This CDR3 is built from 17 residues. Germline loops: CDR1 MDHEN, CDR2 SYDVKM. CDR3 sequence reads: CASRTLAVQESNQPQHF. The CDR3 region has the DNA TGTGCCAGCAGGACTTTAGCCGTACAGGAGAGCAATCAGCCCCAGCATTTT.

The chain is built from TRBV7-6 and TRBJ2-2, with D unresolved. CDR1 SGHVS and CDR2 FNYEAQ come from the germline V gene. Trimming took off 5 bases at V and 4 bases at J, with 5 bases between the two ends. CDR3 length: 12 amino acids. The CDR3 DNA follows: TGTGCCAGCAGCCTCGTCACCGGGGAGCTGTTTTTT. Protein sequence: CASSLVTGELFF.

The rearrangement links TRBV25-1 to TRBJ2-2; perhaps TRBD2 as D (5 bases). CDR1 MGHDK and CDR2 SYGVNS come from the germline V gene. The CDR3 is 15 amino acids. V was shortened by 1 base and J by 1 base, with 7 bases between the two germline ends. As DNA, the CDR3 is TGTGCCAGCAGTGAATCCCGGGGGAACACCGGGGAGCTGTTTTTT. Translating it yields CASSESRGNTGELFF.

The chain joins TRBV2 to TRBJ2-3; a possible D gene is TRBD2 (5 bases). Trimming removed 7 bases from V and 4 bases from J, with 18 bases in between. Germline V gives CDR1 SNHLY, CDR2 FYNNEI. This CDR3 is built from 15 residues. CDR3 nucleotides: TGTGCCAGCATTTTACTAGAATTACTCCCAGATACGCAGTATTTT. Amino acid sequence: CASILLELLPDTQYF.

This clone was observed a single time. The gene calls are TRBV6-5 and TRBJ1-2; 7 nucleotides align to TRBD1. V shed 2 bases and J 9 bases; nucleotides not matched to a gene: 15. There are 16 residues in the CDR3. CDR1 and CDR2 (germline): MNHEY, SVGAGI. The CDR3 sequence is CASSYAGQGGSGSYTF. CDR3 sequence (DNA): TGTGCCAGCAGTTACGCGGGGCAGGGGGGATCAGGGAGCTACACCTTC.

This sequence joins TRBV7-2 and TRBJ2-7; 7 nucleotides align to TRBD1. The CDR3 runs 15 residues. Germline trimming cut 1 base from V and 1 base from J; bases unmatched to any gene: 4. Germline CDR1 and CDR2: SGHTA and FQGNSA. The CDR3 sequence: CASSLGSGGSYEQYF. The DNA for the CDR3 is TGTGCCAGCAGCTTAGGTTCAGGGGGTTCCTACGAGCAGTACTTC.

The V and J genes are TRBV6-1 and TRBJ1-1; D not resolved. Trimming cost V 6 bases and J 3 bases, with 14 bases left between them. The CDR3 is made up of 14 amino acids. Germline V gene data show CDR1 as MNHNS and CDR2 as SASEGT. The CDR3 DNA sequence: TGTGCCAGCAGGAGGGAGGAAAAGGACACTGAAGCTTTCTTT. It translates to CASRREEKDTEAFF.

This chain links TRBV28 with TRBJ1-2, with unresolved D. The germline gives CDR1 MDHEN, CDR2 SYDVKM. The CDR3 sequence is 13 residues long. Deletions cut 2 bases from V and 2 bases from J, with 6 bases between. CDR3 sequence (DNA): TGTGCCAGCAGTTTAGTGACCAACTATGGCTACACCTTC. This translates into CASSLVTNYGYTF.

V and J are TRBV5-1 and TRBJ2-3; tentatively, D is TRBD2 (5 bases). This CDR3 comprises 14 residues. CDR1 is SGHRS, CDR2 YFSETQ, per germline. V was pared by 4 bases and J by 0 bases, with 9 bases between. Here the CDR3 reads CASSTRTSTDTQYF. In DNA, the CDR3 is TGCGCCAGCAGCACCCGGACTAGCACAGATACGCAGTATTTT.

This chain links TRBV19 with TRBJ2-7; D is ambiguous. V lost 4 bases and J 0 bases, leaving 10 bases between the germline ends. This CDR3 is 14 amino acids long. Per the germline V gene, CDR1 is LNHDA and CDR2 is SQIVND (reference sequence). CDR3 amino acids: CASSTPGYSYEQYF. The CDR3 nucleotides are TGTGCCAGTAGTACACCGGGCTACTCCTACGAGCAGTACTTC.

The chain employs TRBV19 and TRBJ2-2; TRBD2 matches 10 bases. Germline V gives CDR1 LNHDA, CDR2 SQIVND (reference sequence). V was pared by 6 bases and J by 6 bases, with 13 bases of the junction left unmatched. This CDR3 spans 17 amino acids. The chain's CDR3 is CASRIGFQRGGPGELFF. CDR3 bases: TGTGCCAGTAGAATTGGGTTCCAGCGGGGGGGCCCCGGGGAGCTGTTTTTT.

This chain uses TRBV5-1 with TRBJ2-2, with 8 bases that match TRBD2. The germline V gene encodes CDR1 SGHRS and CDR2 YFSETQ. V lost 4 bases and J lost 6; bases outside the gene matches: 11. This CDR3 is built from 16 residues. The CDR3 here is CASSAYGTSKAGELFF. DNA of the CDR3: TGCGCCAGCAGCGCGTACGGGACTAGTAAGGCCGGGGAGCTGTTTTTT. The full variable domain, completed using reference TRBV5-1 and TRBJ2-2, is KAGVTQTPRYLIKTRGQQVTLSCSPISGHRSVSWYQQTPGQGLQFLFEYFSETQRNKGNFPGRFSGRQFSNSRSEMNVSTLELGDSALYLCASSAYGTSKAGELFFGEGSRLTVL.

Here the CDR3 reads CASRDYGQGAPGYTF. The CDR3 coding sequence is TGCGCCAGCAGAGATTACGGACAGGGGGCGCCTGGCTACACCTTC. The V gene is TRBV5-1, the J gene TRBJ1-2; 11 positions agree with TRBD1. The CDR3 sequence is 15 residues long. Germline loops: CDR1 SGHRS, CDR2 YFSETQ. V trimming: 5 bases; J trimming: 7 bases; junction bases outside the gene matches: 10.

A remark on this clone: An end of the junction does not agree with germline; a read error may underlie this. CDR3 loop: CSVEFQQTQYF. In DNA form, the CDR3 reads TGCAGCGTTGAATTCCAACAGACCCAGTACTTC. The chain recombines TRBV29-1 with TRBJ2-5; D ambiguous. The germline CDR1 and CDR2 sequences are SQVTM and ANQGSEA. The CDR3 is 11 residues long.

This clone was found once. The chain carries TRBV6-5 and TRBJ1-2; D might be TRBD1 (5 bases). Per germline, CDR1 MNHEY and CDR2 SVGAGI. The CDR3 runs 15 residues. V lost 6 bases and J lost 3, with 17 bases in between. The CDR3 DNA reads TGTGCCAGCAGCCTCGACAGAAGAAGTCACTATGGCTACACCTTC. Encoded protein: CASSLDRRSHYGYTF.

V usage is TRBV30 and J usage is TRBJ1-4; D remains ambiguous. The CDR3 is made up of 14 amino acids. Trimming cost V 0 bases and J 8 bases, with 13 bases left between them. The germline V gene has CDR1 GTSNPN and CDR2 SVGIG (reference sequence). CDR3 bases: TGTGCCTGGAGTGTGGGAACCTCCGGGGAAAAACTGTTTTTT. Translating it yields CAWSVGTSGEKLFF.

V is TRBV27 and J is TRBJ1-5; 8 bases are shared with TRBD1. V lost 5 bases, J lost 7 bases, and 10 bases stayed unmatched. The CDR3 is 15 residues long. The germline CDR1 and CDR2 sequences are MNHEY and SMNVEV (reference sequence). The CDR3 spells CASSPRQGAGQPQHF. CDR3 coding DNA: TGTGCCAGCAGTCCCCGGCAGGGGGCAGGGCAGCCCCAGCATTTT.

This chain joins TRBV28 and TRBJ1-5, with TRBD1 matching over 9 bases. The J segment lost 6 bases and the V segment lost 5 bases, leaving 11 bases of the junction unmatched. The CDR3 is made up of 16 amino acids. Germline V lookup: CDR1 MDHEN, CDR2 SYDVKM. Here the CDR3 DNA reads TGTGCCAGCAGTCTAGCCGGGACAGGGTTTCCTCAGCCCCAGCATTTT. This encodes CASSLAGTGFPQPQHF.

This clone has just one count. The chain combines TRBV7-8 with TRBJ2-7; D is possibly TRBD1 (5 bases). V lost 4 bases to trimming and J lost 1 base, with 14 bases between them. The CDR3 is 15 residues long. Germline CDR1 and CDR2: SGHVS and FQNEAQ. In DNA form, the CDR3 reads TGTGCCAGCAGCTACCAGGGTGTAGGATCCTACGAGCAGTACTTC. Its protein product is CASSYQGVGSYEQYF.

The chain employs TRBV7-9 and TRBJ1-3; no reliable D call. Per germline, CDR1 SEHNR and CDR2 FQNEAQ (reference sequence). V lost 8 bases and J lost 3, with 11 bases in between. The CDR3 is 13 amino acids. Here the CDR3 reads CASEAFGGNTIYF. CDR3 coding DNA: TGTGCCAGCGAGGCGTTCGGTGGAAACACCATATATTTT.

The J gene is TRBJ1-2, the V gene TRBV7-3; no firm D call. With 8 bases removed from V and 5 bases from J, the gap between germline ends came to 12 bases. There are 12 residues in the CDR3. CDR1 is SGHTA, CDR2 FQGTGA, per germline. CDR3 loop: CASGNAFYGYTF. In DNA, the CDR3 is TGTGCCAGCGGGAACGCGTTTTATGGCTACACCTTC.

This rearrangement joins TRBV2 to TRBJ1-5, with 9 positions matching TRBD1. The CDR3 runs 13 residues. Germline assignment: CDR1 SNHLY and CDR2 FYNNEI. Germline trimming cut 6 bases from V and 7 bases from J; bases unmatched to any gene: 4. The CDR3 coding sequence is TGTGCCAGCAGCTGGGACAGGGCCCAGCCCCAGCATTTT. Protein product: CASSWDRAQPQHF.

In its sample, this clone was seen once. The CDR3 sequence is CASGFSPAGGIETQYF. The CDR3 DNA is TGTGCTAGTGGTTTCAGCCCAGCGGGGGGTATTGAGACCCAGTACTTC. This chain connects TRBV12-5 to TRBJ2-5; 9 bases map to TRBD2. The CDR3 sequence is 16 residues long. From germline, CDR1 is LGHNT and CDR2 FRNRAP. The V segment lost 3 bases and the J segment 5 bases; nucleotides outside the gene matches: 10.

A word on this clone: Other DNA sequences within the sample encode an identical CDR3. The chain has TRBV5-1 and TRBJ2-5; D uncertain. The CDR3 has 13 amino acids. The V gene's germline CDR1 is SGHRS and CDR2 YFSETQ. V was clipped by 0 bases and J by 2 bases, with 5 bases between them. The CDR3 nucleotides read TGCGCCAGCAGCTTGGCGCCTCAAGAGACCCAGTACTTC. This codes for CASSLAPQETQYF.

The chain carries TRBV5-6 and TRBJ2-3, with D unclear. Germline CDR1 SGHDT, CDR2 YYEEEE. V was pared by 0 bases and J by 5 bases, with 1 base between. The CDR3 sequence is 11 residues long. CDR3 sequence reads: CASSLEDTQYF. The CDR3, as DNA: TGTGCCAGCAGCTTGGAAGATACGCAGTATTTT.

V usage is TRBV5-1 and J usage is TRBJ2-7; the D is unclear. CDR1 and CDR2 (germline): SGHRS, YFSETQ. The CDR3 spans 15 residues. Trimming pared 0 bases from V and 2 bases from J, leaving 12 bases between. For the CDR3, the DNA is TGCGCCAGCAGCTTGGGTGGCGCAGCAACCTACGAGCAGTACTTC. Its translation: CASSLGGAATYEQYF. Full variable domain (outside the CDR3, taken from reference TRBV5-1 and TRBJ2-7): KAGVTQTPRYLIKTRGQQVTLSCSPISGHRSVSWYQQTPGQGLQFLFEYFSETQRNKGNFPGRFSGRQFSNSRSEMNVSTLELGDSALYLCASSLGGAATYEQYFGPGTRLTVT.